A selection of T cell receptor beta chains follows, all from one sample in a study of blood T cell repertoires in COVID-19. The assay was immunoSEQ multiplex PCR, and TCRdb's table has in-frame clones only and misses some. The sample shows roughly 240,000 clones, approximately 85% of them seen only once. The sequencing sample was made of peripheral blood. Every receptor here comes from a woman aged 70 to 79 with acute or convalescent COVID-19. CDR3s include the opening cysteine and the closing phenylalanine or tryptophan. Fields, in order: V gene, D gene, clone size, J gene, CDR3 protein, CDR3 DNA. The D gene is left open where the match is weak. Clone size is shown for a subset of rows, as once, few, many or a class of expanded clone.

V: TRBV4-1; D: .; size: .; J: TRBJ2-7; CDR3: CASSQDQVPHYEQYF; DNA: TGCGCCAGCAGCCAAGATCAAGTACCACACTACGAGCAGTACTTC
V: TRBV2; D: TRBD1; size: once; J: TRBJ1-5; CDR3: CASRGGQFSNQPQHF; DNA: TGTGCCAGCAGGGGGGGACAGTTTAGCAATCAGCCCCAGCATTTT
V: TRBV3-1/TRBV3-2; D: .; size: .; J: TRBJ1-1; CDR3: CASSFRDGNTEAFF; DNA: TGTGCCAGCAGCTTCCGGGATGGGAACACTGAAGCTTTCTTT
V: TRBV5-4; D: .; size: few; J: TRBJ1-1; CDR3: CASSFETDTEAFF; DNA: TGTGCCAGCAGCTTCGAGACAGACACTGAAGCTTTCTTT
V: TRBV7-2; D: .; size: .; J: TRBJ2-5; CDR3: CASSLIGGHQETQYF; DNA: TGTGCCAGCAGCTTAATCGGGGGGCACCAAGAGACCCAGTACTTC
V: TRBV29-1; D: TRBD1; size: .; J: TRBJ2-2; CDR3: CSTRQGVDTGELFF; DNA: TGCAGCACCCGACAGGGCGTGGACACCGGGGAGCTGTTTTTT
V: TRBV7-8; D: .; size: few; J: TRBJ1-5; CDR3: CASRLGSSNQPQHF; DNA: TGTGCCAGCAGACTAGGGAGTAGCAATCAGCCCCAGCATTTT
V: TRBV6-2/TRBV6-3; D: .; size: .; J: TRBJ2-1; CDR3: CASSYGRGSSYNEQFF; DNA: TGTGCCAGCAGTTACGGGAGGGGGAGCTCCTACAATGAGCAGTTCTTC
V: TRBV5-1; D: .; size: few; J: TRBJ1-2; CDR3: CASSLAQLSGYTF; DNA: TGCGCCAGCAGCTTGGCCCAACTGAGTGGCTACACCTTC
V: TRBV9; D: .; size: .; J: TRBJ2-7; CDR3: CASSVASPPDEQYF; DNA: TGTGCCAGCAGCGTAGCTTCCCCTCCCGACGAGCAGTACTTC
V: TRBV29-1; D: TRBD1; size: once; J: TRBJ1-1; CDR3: CSVEMGTGGTEAFF; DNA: TGCAGCGTTGAGATGGGGACAGGGGGCACTGAAGCTTTCTTT
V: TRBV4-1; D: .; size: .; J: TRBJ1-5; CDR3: CASSQVSTNQPQHF; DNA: TGCGCCAGCAGCCAAGTATCGACAAATCAGCCCCAGCATTTT
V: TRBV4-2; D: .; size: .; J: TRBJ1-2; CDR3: CASSQDGGDVNYGYTF; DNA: TGTGCCAGCAGCCAAGATGGAGGGGATGTCAACTATGGCTACACCTTC
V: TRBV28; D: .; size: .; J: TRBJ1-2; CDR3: CASSSQGFYGYTF; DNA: TGTGCCAGCAGTTCACAGGGTTTCTATGGCTACACCTTC
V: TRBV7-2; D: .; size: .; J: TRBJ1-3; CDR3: CASSLGVSGNTIYF; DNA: TGTGCCAGCAGCTTAGGCGTCTCTGGAAACACCATATATTTT
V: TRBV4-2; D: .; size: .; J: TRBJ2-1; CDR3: CASSQVGGGGPSNEQFF; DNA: TGTGCCAGCAGCCAAGTGGGCGGCGGGGGCCCTAGCAATGAGCAGTTCTTC
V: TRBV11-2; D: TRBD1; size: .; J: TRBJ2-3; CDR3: CASSWPGGSTDTQYF; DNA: TGTGCCAGCAGCTGGCCAGGGGGCAGCACAGATACGCAGTATTTT